The subject of this entry is one T cell receptor (beta chain). Its antigen is still unknown. The sample is drawn from a study of cytomegalovirus exposure and HLA in healthy donors. V lost 2 bases, J lost 8 bases, and 13 bases lay in between. This CDR3 contains 14 residues. Per the germline V gene, CDR1 is SGHTA and CDR2 is FQGNSA. The PCR ran on 60 Vbeta and 13 Jbeta primers. Generated by immunoSEQ multiplex PCR, the TCRdb table keeps only in-frame clones and is missing some. Among fewer than 200,000 clones, about three quarters were seen once, and the ten largest hold 0.65% to 0.85%. At sampling all donors were nominally healthy, likely with unrecorded immune exposures. The study's findings and limits: TCR beta V- and J-gene trimming, according to a later analysis, was linked to a missense DCLRE1C variant. An analysis that came later showed most CMV-associated TCR beta chains appearing HLA-restricted. Presence/absence analyses took donor sequencing depth as roughly uniform.

The TCR originated in a female donor in good health and CMV-seronegative. The specimen sequenced was PBMCs. The chain is built from TRBV7-2 and TRBJ2-1; a weak D match, TRBD1 (6 bases). CDR3 DNA sequence: TGTGCCAGCAGCTTACACAGGGAAGTCCATGAGCAGTTCTTC. This codes for CASSLHREVHEQFF.